This TCR beta chain derives from a study of CD8+CD57+ T cells in acquired aplastic anemia. Study-level information: Each DNA sample taken from sorted CD4+ and CD8+ cells came to 3 to 4 ug on average. Findings and limits, study-wide: No significant patient-versus-control difference appeared in CD8+ Simpson's diversity. The study identified roughly 29 CD8+ CDR3 sequences shared by patients and controls.

Genomic DNA acted as the template from which TCR beta VDJ combination and CDR3 sequence profiling were carried out. MiXCR was run by TCRdb on the reads, yielding one entry per CDR3 protein. The table lists about 180,000 distinct CDR3 sequences, around half of them singletons. CD8+CD57+ cell expansion had been shown by flow cytometry in patients chosen for sequencing. The cohort consisted entirely of patients having severe acquired aplastic anemia. This clonotype was recorded many times. Its antigen is not identified. V was trimmed by 6 bases and J by 2 bases, leaving 4 bases between them. This CDR3 has 11 amino acids.

The TCR sequence derives from a human donor with aplastic anemia. Sample: sorted CD4+, CD8+, or CD8+CD57+ T cells (not recorded which) from PBMCs. V is TRBV12-3 or TRBV12-4 and J is TRBJ1-1; no clear D. The CDR3 nucleotides are TGTGCCAGCAGCCCCAACACTGAAGCTTTCTTT. Translation: CASSPNTEAFF.